The 28 T cell receptor beta chains listed next were all sequenced from one sample in a study of shared clonotypes between healthy human individuals. CD45RO-negative, CCR7-selected cells formed the naive CD8 fraction, which excluded terminally differentiated effector memory CD45RA+ cells. The assay was immunoSEQ multiplex PCR, and TCRdb's table has in-frame clones only and misses some. The repertoire holds about 2 million clones, approximately 94% seen once, with approximately 1.2% in the top ten. Sequenced input: naive CD8+ T cells sorted from blood. These receptors all come from a man aged 18 to 29 in good health.

This chain's CDR3 is CASSLTGFGSPLHF. In DNA form, the CDR3 reads TGTGCCAGCAGTTTGACAGGGTTCGGGTCACCCCTCCACTTT. V usage is TRBV27 and J usage is TRBJ1-6; 7 bases map to TRBD1. The CDR3 consists of 14 residues. V was pared by 3 bases and J by 10 bases, with 6 bases of the junction left unmatched. Germline assignment: CDR1 MNHEY and CDR2 SMNVEV (reference sequence).

Turning to this clone: The same CDR3 can be traced to other DNA sequences in this sample. CDR3 bases: TGCAGCGTCGTGGAGCTGAACACTGAAGCTTTCTTT. Translation: CSVVELNTEAFF. This rearrangement joins TRBV29-1 to TRBJ1-1; D ambiguous. Trimming shortened V by 6 bases and J by 0 bases, and 8 bases separated the two germline ends. In germline, CDR1 is SQVTM, CDR2 ANQGSEA. CDR3 size: 12 residues.

The chain is built from TRBV27 and TRBJ2-7, with 7 bases fitting TRBD2. The CDR3 sequence is 16 residues long. The V and J ends lost 3 bases and 1 base, in that order; junction bases with no gene match: 9. Per germline, CDR1 MNHEY and CDR2 SMNVEV (reference sequence). CDR3 nucleotide sequence: TGTGCCAGCAGTTTTTCAAGCGGGGCTCTGTCCTACGAGCAGTACTTC. Its protein is CASSFSSGALSYEQYF.

The chain has TRBV5-6 and TRBJ1-5; 7 bases are shared with TRBD1. The junction had 5 bases not matched to a gene; V was cut back by 6 bases and J by 5 bases. The CDR3 extends over 13 amino acids. Germline V gene data show CDR1 as SGHDT and CDR2 as YYEEEE. The CDR3, as DNA: TGTGCCAGCAACAGGGGTGGCCATCAGCCCCAGCATTTT. Its translation: CASNRGGHQPQHF.

Comments on this clone: The sample holds other DNA sequences that translate to the same CDR3. This sequence joins TRBV4-1 and TRBJ1-1, with no clear D. Trimming removed 0 bases at V and 7 bases at J, with 3 bases between. The CDR3 is 11 amino acids. Germline V gene lookup returns CDR1 MGHRA and CDR2 YSYEKL. The CDR3 sequence is CASSQDLEAFF. CDR3 DNA sequence: TGCGCCAGCAGCCAAGACCTTGAAGCTTTCTTT.

The chain is built from TRBV2 and TRBJ2-7; TRBD2 might be the D (7 bases). Germline CDR1 SNHLY, CDR2 FYNNEI. There are 13 residues in the CDR3. V lost 11 bases and J 3 bases, leaving 17 bases between the germline ends. The CDR3 DNA is TGTGCCTCCGGGGAGGGGGGATTCTACGAGCAGTACTTC. It is translated as CASGEGGFYEQYF.

The chain employs TRBV27 and TRBJ2-1; TRBD2 might be the D (5 bases). The CDR3 extends over 14 amino acids. V gave up 5 bases and J gave up 2 bases, with 10 bases separating them. Germline V gene lookup returns CDR1 MNHEY and CDR2 SMNVEV (reference sequence). In DNA, the CDR3 is TGTGCCAGCAGTGAGGGAGCCACCTACAATGAGCAGTTCTTC. The encoded protein is CASSEGATYNEQFF.

A remark on this clone: One junction end disagrees with the germline gene, perhaps due to a read error. The V gene is TRBV28, the J gene TRBJ1-2, with 8 bases matching TRBD1. The CDR3 is 11 amino acids. CDR1 and CDR2 from the germline V gene are MDHEN and SYDVKM. This CDR3 reads CASSLGTGPFF. The CDR3 nucleotides are TGTGCCAGCAGTTTAGGGACAGGCCCCTTCTTC.

The rearrangement links TRBV5-6 to TRBJ2-2; D perhaps matches TRBD1 (6 bases). Trimming removed 0 bases from V and 3 bases from J, with 12 bases in between. The CDR3 spans 16 residues. In germline, CDR1 is SGHDT, CDR2 YYEEEE. In DNA, the CDR3 is TGTGCCAGCAGCTTGGGTAGTGAGGGGGACACCGGGGAGCTGTTTTTT. Residues: CASSLGSEGDTGELFF.

The J gene is TRBJ2-3, the V gene TRBV10-3, with TRBD2 as a possible D gene (6 bases). The CDR3 spans 15 residues. Germline CDR1 ENHRY, CDR2 SYGVKD. V dropped 5 bases and J dropped 5 bases, with 17 bases sitting between them. CDR3 bases: TGTGCCATCAGTTCGGACTCCGTAGCGGTAGATACGCAGTATTTT. Translating gives CAISSDSVAVDTQYF.

CDR3 in DNA: TGTGCCAGCAGCCCCTCTCCTGGGGGTCACGGCCGGGAGGTCACTGAAGCTTTCTTT. Translating it yields CASSPSPGGHGREVTEAFF. The gene calls are TRBV7-9 and TRBJ1-1; the D gene is possibly TRBD1 (5 bases). The CDR3 has 19 residues. Looked up from germline, CDR1 is SEHNR and CDR2 is FQNEAQ (reference sequence). V lost 5 bases and J lost 4, with 29 bases in between.

This chain joins TRBV4-3 and TRBJ2-1; TRBD1 or TRBD2 may be the D gene (5 bases each). The CDR3 loop spans 17 amino acids. V lost 3 bases and J 2 bases, leaving 17 bases between the germline ends. In germline, CDR1 is LGHNA, CDR2 YSLEER. The chain's CDR3 is CASSQTKQESAYNEQFF. Here the CDR3 DNA reads TGCGCCAGCAGCCAGACTAAACAGGAGTCGGCCTACAATGAGCAGTTCTTC.

The V and J genes are TRBV27 and TRBJ2-7; 8 bases are shared with TRBD1. From germline, CDR1 is MNHEY and CDR2 SMNVEV (reference sequence). V shed 7 bases and J 1 base; nucleotides not matched to a gene: 3. CDR3 length: 13 amino acids. This chain's CDR3 is CASIGDRSYEQYF. In DNA, the CDR3 is TGTGCCAGCATCGGGGACAGGTCCTACGAGCAGTACTTC.

The CDR3 nucleotides are TGTGCCTGGACAGGGGGCGGAATGAATCATTCACCCCTCCACTTT. This translates into CAWTGGGMNHSPLHF. V and J are TRBV30 and TRBJ1-6, with 8 bases identical to TRBD1. V dropped 4 bases and J dropped 8; count of bases not matched to a gene: 10. The CDR3 consists of 15 residues. CDR1 is GTSNPN, CDR2 SVGIG, per germline (reference sequence).

J is TRBJ2-3 and V is TRBV9; D is perhaps TRBD1 (5 bases). The CDR3 spans 14 residues. CDR1 is SGDLS and CDR2 is YYNGEE in the germline V gene. V was shortened by 0 bases and J by 2 bases, with 7 bases between the two germline ends. The CDR3 bases are TGTGCCAGCAGCGTAGCCAGGGTCACAGATACGCAGTATTTT. This codes for CASSVARVTDTQYF.

The rearrangement uses TRBV9 and TRBJ2-7; no clear D. Trimming took off 4 bases at V and 6 bases at J, with 17 bases between the two ends. The CDR3 has 14 residues. Germline lookup yields CDR1 SGDLS and CDR2 YYNGEE. Here the CDR3 reads CASSPVWTGGEQYF. In DNA form, the CDR3 reads TGTGCCAGCAGCCCCGTCTGGACGGGTGGCGAGCAGTACTTC.

This chain connects TRBV6-5 to TRBJ2-5; TRBD2 matches at 8 bases. V was pared by 5 bases and J by 5 bases, with 10 bases of the junction left unmatched. The CDR3 runs to 15 residues. Per the germline V gene, CDR1 is MNHEY and CDR2 is SVGAGI. CDR3 protein: CASSLGGGSGETQYF. The CDR3 DNA reads TGTGCCAGCAGTCTCGGGGGGGGATCGGGCGAGACCCAGTACTTC.

The CDR3 reads CASSQAPKYMNTEAFF. CDR3 sequence (DNA): TGCGCCAGCAGCCAAGCCCCGAAGTATATGAACACTGAAGCTTTCTTT. The genes are TRBV4-1 and TRBJ1-1; D is uncertain. CDR3 size: 16 residues. In germline, CDR1 is MGHRA, CDR2 YSYEKL. Trimming removed 1 base at V and 0 bases at J, with 12 bases between.

The rearrangement joins TRBV15 to TRBJ2-7, with D hard to call. Germline V lookup: CDR1 LNHNV, CDR2 YYDKDF (reference sequence). V dropped 4 bases and J dropped 7 bases, with 8 bases sitting between them. The CDR3 contains 11 residues. The DNA for the CDR3 is TGTGCCACCAGCACCTCACGGGAGCAGTACTTC. It translates to CATSTSREQYF. The whole variable domain, filled in from reference TRBV15 and TRBJ2-7, reads DAMVIQNPRYQVTQFGKPVTLSCSQTLNHNVMYWYQQKSSQAPKLLFHYYDKDFNNEADTPDNFQSRRPNTSFCFLDIRSPGLGDTAMYLCATSTSREQYFGPGTRLTVT.

The rearrangement joins TRBV2 to TRBJ2-1, with D hard to call. V was cut by 3 bases and J by 8 bases, with 8 bases left in between. The germline gives CDR1 SNHLY, CDR2 FYNNEI. This CDR3 contains 12 residues. CDR3 nucleotide sequence: TGTGCCAGCAGTGATATCCTAGATGAGCAGTTCTTC. It specifies CASSDILDEQFF.

The J gene is TRBJ1-6, the V gene TRBV27, with D possibly being TRBD1 (5 bases). The CDR3 spans 14 residues. V gave up 6 bases and J gave up 9 bases, with 15 bases separating them. Germline CDR1 reads MNHEY; CDR2 reads SMNVEV (reference sequence). The CDR3 coding sequence is TGTGCCAGCAGCCCAGGGATTTTCGGTTCACCCCTCCACTTT. Residues: CASSPGIFGSPLHF.

The chain joins TRBV2 to TRBJ1-3, with D uncertain. CDR1 and CDR2 (germline): SNHLY, FYNNEI. The germline V and J ends were trimmed by 8 bases and 3 bases, with 14 bases remaining between them. The CDR3 length is 14 residues. The CDR3 loop reads CASEPESSGNTIYF. The CDR3 nucleotides read TGTGCCAGCGAACCCGAGTCTAGTGGAAACACCATATATTTT.

As concerns this clone: This specimen includes other DNA sequences encoding the same CDR3. The CDR3 here is CASSLDGDTQYF. The CDR3 DNA follows: TGTGCCAGCAGCTTAGATGGCGATACGCAGTATTTT. The V call is TRBV11-2, the J call TRBJ2-3; D is ambiguous. Trimming took 0 bases from V and 6 from J, leaving 4 bases between them. CDR3 size: 12 residues. Germline V gene sequence: CDR1 SGHAT, CDR2 FQNNGV.

The chain uses TRBV19 and TRBJ1-5; no clear D. Germline CDR1 and CDR2: LNHDA and SQIVND (reference sequence). The ends were cut back, 8 bases at V and 1 base at J, with 12 bases in the middle. The CDR3 contains 14 residues. This CDR3 is CASVPRESNQPQHF. The CDR3, as DNA: TGTGCCAGTGTGCCCAGAGAGAGCAATCAGCCCCAGCATTTT. The full variable domain, with the rest looked up from reference TRBV19 and TRBJ1-5, is DGGITQSPKYLFRKEGQNVTLSCEQNLNHDAMYWYRQDPGQGLRLIYYSQIVNDFQKGDIAEGYSVSREKKESFPLTVTSAQKNPTAFYLCASVPRESNQPQHFGDGTRLSIL.

As concerns this clone: Other DNA sequences in the sample encode the same CDR3. The chain uses TRBV7-2 and TRBJ1-3; D is undetermined. CDR1 and CDR2 from the germline V gene are SGHTA and FQGNSA. Trimming left V 5 bases short and J 0 bases short, with 11 bases between. The CDR3 runs to 15 residues. CDR3 DNA sequence: TGTGCCAGCAGCCCGGATGGGAGCTCTGGAAACACCATATATTTT. It specifies CASSPDGSSGNTIYF.

The chain joins TRBV4-1 to TRBJ2-2, with D possibly being TRBD2 (6 bases). Germline CDR1 MGHRA, CDR2 YSYEKL. This CDR3 region has 18 residues. Between the trimmed V and J ends, which lost 0 bases and 1 base, there was a span of 15 bases. The CDR3 sequence is CASSQDRAGTENTGELFF. CDR3 nucleotides: TGCGCCAGCAGCCAAGATCGGGCCGGGACTGAGAACACCGGGGAGCTGTTTTTT.

The V gene is TRBV7-9, the J gene TRBJ2-1; 11 bases match TRBD2. The CDR3 runs 17 residues. Per germline, CDR1 SEHNR and CDR2 FQNEAQ (reference sequence). Trimming cost V 5 bases and J 7 bases; bases outside gene matches: 13. CDR3 protein: CASSPPSGGPVGNEQFF. The CDR3, as DNA: TGTGCCAGCAGCCCTCCTAGCGGGGGGCCAGTGGGGAATGAGCAGTTCTTC.

This clone was seen a handful of times. The gene calls are TRBV6-4 and TRBJ2-7; 7 bases agree with TRBD2. Germline CDR1 reads MRHNA; CDR2 reads SNTAGT. The CDR3 loop spans 17 amino acids. The V gene end was trimmed by 5 bases and the J gene end by 0 bases; junction bases not matched to a gene: 13. The CDR3 sequence is CASSYGGEFRSSYEQYF. CDR3 coding DNA: TGTGCCAGCAGTTATGGGGGGGAATTTCGGAGCTCCTACGAGCAGTACTTC.